What follows describes a single T cell receptor beta chain. This sample is part of a study of radiation and T cells in renal cell carcinoma. Time point described: blood 4 weeks post-SBRT, at nephrectomy. The treatment here: 15 Gy SBRT to primary tumor, nephrectomy 4 weeks later. Nephrectomy followed 15 Gy stereotactic body radiation by 4 weeks. Assay: immunoSEQ multiplex PCR; the TCRdb copy retains only in-frame clones and omits some. The sample carries 150,000 or so clones, less than 90% recorded once. This receptor was identified in a woman in her 50s with renal cell carcinoma. The sequences come from blood, collected from a patient whose treatment included radiotherapy and nephrectomy.

CDR3 loop: CASSLDRLNTEAFF. For the CDR3, the DNA is TGCGCCAGCAGCTTGGACAGGTTGAACACTGAAGCTTTCTTT. This sequence joins TRBV5-1 and TRBJ1-1; D possibly corresponds to TRBD1 (5 bases). Germline V gene sequence: CDR1 SGHRS, CDR2 YFSETQ. The CDR3 is 14 amino acids. V was clipped by 0 bases and J by 0 bases, with 6 bases between them.